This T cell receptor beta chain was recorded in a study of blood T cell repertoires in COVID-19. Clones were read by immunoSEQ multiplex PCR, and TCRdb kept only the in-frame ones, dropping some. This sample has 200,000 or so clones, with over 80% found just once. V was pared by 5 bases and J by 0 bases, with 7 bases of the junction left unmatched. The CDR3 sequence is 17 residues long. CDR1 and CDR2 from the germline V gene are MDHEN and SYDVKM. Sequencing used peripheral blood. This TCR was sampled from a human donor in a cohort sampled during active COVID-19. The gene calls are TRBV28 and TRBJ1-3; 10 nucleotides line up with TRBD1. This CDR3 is CASSTGQGGTSGNTIYF. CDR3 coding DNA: TGTGCCAGCAGTACCGGACAGGGGGGGACCTCTGGAAACACCATATATTTT.